These T cell receptor beta chains were read from a single sample in a study of human T cells and chemical hapten exposure. TCRdb re-derived calls from the RACE reads in MiXCR, one entry per CDR3 protein. The sample gives some 79,000 distinct CDR3 sequences, 11% of which show up once; around 3.6% is in the top ten. The sequences come from whole blood, collected in connection with sensitization to the hapten diphenylcyclopropenone (DPC). The receptors shown here come from a woman aged 50 to 60 with alopecia areata. Some clones in this sample may be carry-over from other donors' samples. The CDR3 runs from the conserved cysteine through the conserved F or W. D genes are given only for firm matches. Clone sizes are given selectively: once, few, many, or a class where the clone is expanded.

TRBD1	TRBJ1-5	many	TRBV2	TGTGCCACTTCAGGACAGGGGATCGCCAGTCAGCCCCAGCATTTT	CATSGQGIASQPQHF
NA	TRBJ2-3	many	TRBV5-1	TGCGCCAGCAGCTCGACCTGGGGAGATACGCAGTATTTT	CASSSTWGDTQYF
NA	TRBJ2-5	many	TRBV29-1	TGCAGCGTTGGGGGGCGACAAGAGACCCAGTACTTC	CSVGGRQETQYF
TRBD1	TRBJ2-7	few	TRBV20-1	TGCAGTGCTACTTCGGGACAGGGGGCTGGGGAGCAGTACTTC	CSATSGQGAGEQYF
NA	TRBJ1-2	few	TRBV29-1	TGCAGCGTTGGTAGAGGGGATGGCTACACCTTC	CSVGRGDGYTF
TRBD2	TRBJ2-5	NA	TRBV7-2	TGTGCCAGCAGCGATCCCGGACTAGCGGGAGCGAACCAAGAGACCCAGTACTTC	CASSDPGLAGANQETQYF
TRBD2	TRBJ2-7	few	TRBV5-6	TGTGCCAGCAGCTTGATTGCTAGCGGGATTGCCCAGTACTTC	CASSLIASGIAQYF
NA	TRBJ2-2	few	TRBV6-5	TGTGCCAGCAGTAAAGGACGGGACACCGGGGAGCTGTTTTTT	CASSKGRDTGELFF
NA	TRBJ1-2	NA	TRBV12-3/TRBV12-4	TGTGCCAGCAGCTCCAGGGGATTTGGCGGCTACACCTTC	CASSSRGFGGYTF
NA	TRBJ1-1	few	TRBV5-4	TGTGCCAGCAGCTTGGACAGGTACACTGAAGCTTTCTTT	CASSLDRYTEAFF
NA	TRBJ1-5	NA	TRBV28	TGTGCCAGCAGGCAGGAGGGTCATAGCAATCAGCCCCAGCATTTT	CASRQEGHSNQPQHF
NA	TRBJ2-1	NA	TRBV5-1	TGCGCCAGCAGCTCGACATTATACAATGAGCAGTTCTTC	CASSSTLYNEQFF
NA	TRBJ2-1	NA	TRBV6-2/TRBV6-3	TGTGCCAGCAGTTACGACTCGGCGGGACGGTCCTACAATGAGCAGTTCTTC	CASSYDSAGRSYNEQFF
NA	TRBJ2-5	NA	TRBV20-1	TGCAGTGCTAGAGATAAGGTGGAGACCCAGTACTTC	CSARDKVETQYF
NA	TRBJ2-7	many	TRBV21-1	TGTGCCAGCAGCAAGAGGGGCCGGGACTCCTTCTACGAGCAGTACTTC	CASSKRGRDSFYEQYF
TRBD1	TRBJ1-2	NA	TRBV12-3/TRBV12-4	TGTGCCAGCAGTTTAGAGTTTTACAGGGGAATCTTCTATGGCTACACCTTC	CASSLEFYRGIFYGYTF
TRBD1	TRBJ1-1	many	TRBV7-9	TGTGCCAGCACCTCACAGGGGGTGGGTACTGAAGCTTTCTTT	CASTSQGVGTEAFF
NA	TRBJ2-3	NA	TRBV29-1	TGCAGCGTTGGAACTGTCACGCAGTATTTT	CSVGTVTQYF
NA	TRBJ2-1	many	TRBV19	TGTGCCAGTAGTATCGGTAAGAGCTCCTACAATGAGCAGTTCTTC	CASSIGKSSYNEQFF
TRBD1	TRBJ2-7	many	TRBV6-5	TGTGCCAGCAGTTACTCAAAGGACAGGTACGAGCAGTACTTC	CASSYSKDRYEQYF
NA	TRBJ2-7	many	TRBV29-1	TGCAGCGTTGAATCCTCCTGGGGCGAGCAGTACTTC	CSVESSWGEQYF
TRBD2	TRBJ2-3	many	TRBV9	TGTGCCAGCAGCGTAGAAGGCGGGAGGATCGCAGATACGCAGTATTTT	CASSVEGGRIADTQYF
NA	TRBJ2-3	many	TRBV20-1	TGCAGTGCTGCGAACATAGGCGCAGATACGCAGTATTTT	CSAANIGADTQYF